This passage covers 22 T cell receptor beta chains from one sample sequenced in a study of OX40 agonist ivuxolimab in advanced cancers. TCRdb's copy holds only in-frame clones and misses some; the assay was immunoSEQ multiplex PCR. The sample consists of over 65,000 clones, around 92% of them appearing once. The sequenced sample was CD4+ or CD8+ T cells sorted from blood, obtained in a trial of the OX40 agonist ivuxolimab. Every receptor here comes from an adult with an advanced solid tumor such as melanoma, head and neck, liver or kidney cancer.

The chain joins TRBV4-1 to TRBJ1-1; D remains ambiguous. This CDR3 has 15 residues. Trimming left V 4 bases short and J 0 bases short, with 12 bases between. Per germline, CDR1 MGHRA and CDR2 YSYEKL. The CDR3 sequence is CASSLIYPLNTEAFF. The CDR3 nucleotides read TGCGCCAGCAGCCTTATCTACCCCCTGAACACTGAAGCTTTCTTT.

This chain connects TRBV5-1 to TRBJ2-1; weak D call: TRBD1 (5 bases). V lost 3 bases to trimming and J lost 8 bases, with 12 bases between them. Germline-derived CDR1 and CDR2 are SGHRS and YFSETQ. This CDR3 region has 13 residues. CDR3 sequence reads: CASSSPGWHEQFF. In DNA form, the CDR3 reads TGCGCCAGCAGCTCCCCAGGGTGGCATGAGCAGTTCTTC.

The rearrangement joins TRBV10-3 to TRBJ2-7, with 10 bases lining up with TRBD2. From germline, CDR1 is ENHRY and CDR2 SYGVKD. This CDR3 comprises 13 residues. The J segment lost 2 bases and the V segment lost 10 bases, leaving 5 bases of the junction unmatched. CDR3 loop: CAKLAGTTYEQYF. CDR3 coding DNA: TGTGCCAAACTAGCGGGGACGACCTACGAGCAGTACTTC.

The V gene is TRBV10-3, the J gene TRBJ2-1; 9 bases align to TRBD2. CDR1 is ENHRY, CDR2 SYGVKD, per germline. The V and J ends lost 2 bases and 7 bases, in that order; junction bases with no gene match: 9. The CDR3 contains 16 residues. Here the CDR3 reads CAISEPMLAGRNEQFF. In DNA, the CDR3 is TGTGCCATCAGTGAGCCGATGCTAGCGGGGCGGAATGAGCAGTTCTTC.

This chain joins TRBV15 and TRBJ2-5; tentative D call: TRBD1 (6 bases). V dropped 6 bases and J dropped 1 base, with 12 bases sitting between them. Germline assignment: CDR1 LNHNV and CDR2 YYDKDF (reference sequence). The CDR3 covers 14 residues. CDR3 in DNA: TGTGCCACCAGTAGAAGGGGGAGCCAAGAGACCCAGTACTTC. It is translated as CATSRRGSQETQYF.

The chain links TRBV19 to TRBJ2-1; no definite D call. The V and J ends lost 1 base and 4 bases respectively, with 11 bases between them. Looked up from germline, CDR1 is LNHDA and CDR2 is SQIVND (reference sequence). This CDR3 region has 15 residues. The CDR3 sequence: CASSIVLDGYNEQFF. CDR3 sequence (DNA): TGTGCCAGTAGTATAGTGTTAGATGGATACAATGAGCAGTTCTTC.

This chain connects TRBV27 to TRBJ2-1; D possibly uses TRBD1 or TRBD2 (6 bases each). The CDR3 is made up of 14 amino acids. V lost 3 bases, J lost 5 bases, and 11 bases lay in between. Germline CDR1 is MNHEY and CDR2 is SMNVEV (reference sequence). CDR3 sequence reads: CASSLRGVNNEQFF. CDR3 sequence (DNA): TGTGCCAGCAGTTTGAGGGGGGTCAACAATGAGCAGTTCTTC.

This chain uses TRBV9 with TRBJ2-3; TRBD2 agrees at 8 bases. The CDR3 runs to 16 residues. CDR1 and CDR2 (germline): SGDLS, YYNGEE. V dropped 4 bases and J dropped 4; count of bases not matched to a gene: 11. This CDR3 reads CASSPGDFGGADTQYF. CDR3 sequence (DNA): TGTGCCAGCAGCCCCGGGGACTTCGGGGGGGCAGATACGCAGTATTTT. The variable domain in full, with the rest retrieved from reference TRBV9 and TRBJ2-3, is DSGVTQTPKHLITATGQRVTLRCSPRSGDLSVYWYQQSLDQGLQFLIQYYNGEERAKGNILERFSAQQFPDLHSELNLSSLELGDSALYFCASSPGDFGGADTQYFGPGTRLTVL.

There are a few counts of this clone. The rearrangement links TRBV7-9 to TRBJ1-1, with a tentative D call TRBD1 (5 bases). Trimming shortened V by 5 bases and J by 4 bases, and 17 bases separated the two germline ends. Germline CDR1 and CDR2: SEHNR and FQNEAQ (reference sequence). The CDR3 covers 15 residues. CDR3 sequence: CASSPTGGIRTEAFF. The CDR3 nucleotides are TGTGCCAGCAGCCCTACCGGGGGAATTCGCACTGAAGCTTTCTTT. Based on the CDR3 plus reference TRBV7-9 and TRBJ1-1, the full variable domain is DTGVSQNPRHKITKRGQNVTFRCDPISEHNRLYWYRQTLGQGPEFLTYFQNEAQLEKSRLLSDRFSAERPKGSFSTLEIQRTEQGDSAMYLCASSPTGGIRTEAFFGQGTRLTVV.

The CDR3 DNA reads as TGTGCCAGCAGCTTAGGCCTGGGACAGAACTACGAGCAGTACTTC. Translating gives CASSLGLGQNYEQYF. The V and J genes are TRBV13 and TRBJ2-7; 7 positions match TRBD1. The CDR3 has 15 amino acids. V gave up 0 bases and J gave up 3 bases; unmatched junction bases: 5. In germline, CDR1 is PRHDT, CDR2 FYEKMQ (reference sequence).

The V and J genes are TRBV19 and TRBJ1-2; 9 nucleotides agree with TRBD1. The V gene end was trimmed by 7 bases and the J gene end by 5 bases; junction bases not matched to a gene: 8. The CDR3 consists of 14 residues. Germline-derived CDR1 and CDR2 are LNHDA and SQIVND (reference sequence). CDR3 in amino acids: CASTLTGGDYGYTF. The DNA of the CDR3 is TGTGCCAGTACCCTGACAGGGGGGGATTATGGCTACACCTTC.

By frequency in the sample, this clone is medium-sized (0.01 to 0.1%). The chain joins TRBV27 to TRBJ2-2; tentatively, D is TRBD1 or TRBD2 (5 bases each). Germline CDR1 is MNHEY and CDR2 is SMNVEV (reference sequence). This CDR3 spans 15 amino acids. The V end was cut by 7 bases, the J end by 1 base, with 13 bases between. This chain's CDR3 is CASNSGPVNTGELFF. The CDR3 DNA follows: TGTGCCAGCAACTCGGGACCCGTGAACACCGGGGAGCTGTTTTTT.

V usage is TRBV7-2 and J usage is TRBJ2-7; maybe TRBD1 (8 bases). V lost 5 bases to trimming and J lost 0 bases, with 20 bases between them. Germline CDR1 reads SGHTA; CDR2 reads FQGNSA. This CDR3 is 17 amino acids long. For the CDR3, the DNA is TGTGCCAGCAGCCGCGCAGGGGGGGGACAGGCCTCCTACGAGCAGTACTTC. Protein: CASSRAGGGQASYEQYF.

CDR3 in DNA: TGTGCCAGCAGCTTAGGCGGTTCCGCTGAAGCTTTCTTT. It yields the protein CASSLGGSAEAFF. The chain couples TRBV11-2 to TRBJ1-1; the D is unclear. Trimming removed 1 base from V and 6 bases from J, with 9 bases in between. Germline CDR1 SGHAT, CDR2 FQNNGV. The CDR3 extends over 13 amino acids.

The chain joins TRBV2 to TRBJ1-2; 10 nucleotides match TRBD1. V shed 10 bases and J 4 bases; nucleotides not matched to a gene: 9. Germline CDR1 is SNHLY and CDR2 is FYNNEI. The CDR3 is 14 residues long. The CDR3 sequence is CATSGTGVTYGYTF. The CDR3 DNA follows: TGTGCCACCTCCGGGACAGGGGTTACCTATGGCTACACCTTC.

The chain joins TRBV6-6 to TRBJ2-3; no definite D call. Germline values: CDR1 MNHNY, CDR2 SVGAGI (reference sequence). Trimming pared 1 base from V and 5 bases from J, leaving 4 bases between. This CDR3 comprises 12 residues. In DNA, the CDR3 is TGTGCCAGCAGTTACTTGGTAGATACGCAGTATTTT. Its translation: CASSYLVDTQYF.

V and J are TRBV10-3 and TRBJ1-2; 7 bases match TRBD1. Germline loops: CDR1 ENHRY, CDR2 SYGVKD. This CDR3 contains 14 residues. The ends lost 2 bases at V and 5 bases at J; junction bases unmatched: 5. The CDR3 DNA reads TGTGCCATCAGTGAGGGGACAGCCGAGTATGGCTACACCTTC. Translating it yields CAISEGTAEYGYTF.

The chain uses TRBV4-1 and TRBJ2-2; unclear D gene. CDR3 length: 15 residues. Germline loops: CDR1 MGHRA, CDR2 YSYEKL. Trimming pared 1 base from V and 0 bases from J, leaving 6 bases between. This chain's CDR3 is CASSQGLTNTGELFF. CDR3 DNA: TGCGCCAGCAGCCAAGGTCTTACGAACACCGGGGAGCTGTTTTTT.

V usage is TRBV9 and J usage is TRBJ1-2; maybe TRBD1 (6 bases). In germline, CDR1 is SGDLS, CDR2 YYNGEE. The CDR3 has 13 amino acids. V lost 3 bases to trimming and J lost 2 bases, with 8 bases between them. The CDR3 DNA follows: TGTGCCAGCAGCGACCAGGGGAACTATGGCTACACCTTC. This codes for CASSDQGNYGYTF. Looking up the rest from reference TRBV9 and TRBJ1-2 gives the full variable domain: DSGVTQTPKHLITATGQRVTLRCSPRSGDLSVYWYQQSLDQGLQFLIQYYNGEERAKGNILERFSAQQFPDLHSELNLSSLELGDSALYFCASSDQGNYGYTFGSGTRLTVV.

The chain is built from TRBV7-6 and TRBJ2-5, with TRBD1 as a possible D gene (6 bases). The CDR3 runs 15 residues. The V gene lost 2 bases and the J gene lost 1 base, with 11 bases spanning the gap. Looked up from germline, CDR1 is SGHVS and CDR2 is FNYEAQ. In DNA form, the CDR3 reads TGTGCCAGCAGCTTACTTACAGGGTTCCAAGAGACCCAGTACTTC. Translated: CASSLLTGFQETQYF.

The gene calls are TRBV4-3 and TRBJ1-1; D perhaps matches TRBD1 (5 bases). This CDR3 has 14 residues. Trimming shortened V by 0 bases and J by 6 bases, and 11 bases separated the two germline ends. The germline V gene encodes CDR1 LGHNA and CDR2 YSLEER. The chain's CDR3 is CASSQDGGFSEAFF. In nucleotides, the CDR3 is TGCGCCAGCAGCCAAGACGGGGGGTTCTCTGAAGCTTTCTTT.

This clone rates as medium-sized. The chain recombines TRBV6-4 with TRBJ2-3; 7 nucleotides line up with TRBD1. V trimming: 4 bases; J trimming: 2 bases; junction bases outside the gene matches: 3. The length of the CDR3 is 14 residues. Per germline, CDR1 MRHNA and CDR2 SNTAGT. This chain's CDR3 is CASSVTGDTDTQYF. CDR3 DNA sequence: TGTGCCAGCAGTGTCACAGGGGACACAGATACGCAGTATTTT.